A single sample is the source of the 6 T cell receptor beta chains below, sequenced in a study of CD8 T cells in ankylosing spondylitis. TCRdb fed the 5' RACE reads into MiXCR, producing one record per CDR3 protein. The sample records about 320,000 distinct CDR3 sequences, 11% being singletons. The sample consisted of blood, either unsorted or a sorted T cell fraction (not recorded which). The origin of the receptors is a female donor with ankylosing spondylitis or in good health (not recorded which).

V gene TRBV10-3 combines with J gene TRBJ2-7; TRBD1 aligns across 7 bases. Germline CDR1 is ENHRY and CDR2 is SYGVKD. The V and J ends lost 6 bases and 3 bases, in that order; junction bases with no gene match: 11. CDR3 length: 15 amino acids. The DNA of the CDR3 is TGTGCCATCAGCGAGACCCTTGACAGGGACTACGAGCAGTACTTC. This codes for CAISETLDRDYEQYF.

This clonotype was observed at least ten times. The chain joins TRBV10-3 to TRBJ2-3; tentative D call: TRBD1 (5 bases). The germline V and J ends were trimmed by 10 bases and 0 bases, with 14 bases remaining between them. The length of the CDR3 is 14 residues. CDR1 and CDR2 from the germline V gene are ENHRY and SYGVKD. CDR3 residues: CASRKDKSTDTQYF. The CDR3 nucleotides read TGTGCCAGTCGAAAGGACAAGAGCACAGATACGCAGTATTTT.

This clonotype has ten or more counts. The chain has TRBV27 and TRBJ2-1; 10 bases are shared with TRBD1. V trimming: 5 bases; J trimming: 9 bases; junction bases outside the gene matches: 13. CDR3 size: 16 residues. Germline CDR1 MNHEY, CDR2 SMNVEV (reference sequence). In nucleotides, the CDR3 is TGTGCCAGCAGTATCCAGCCGGGACAGGGGCAGAGTGAGCAGTTCTTC. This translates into CASSIQPGQGQSEQFF.

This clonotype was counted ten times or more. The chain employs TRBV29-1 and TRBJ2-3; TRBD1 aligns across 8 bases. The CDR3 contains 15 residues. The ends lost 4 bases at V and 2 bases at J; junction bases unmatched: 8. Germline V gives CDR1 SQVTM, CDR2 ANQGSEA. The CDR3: CSVALTGGITDTQYF. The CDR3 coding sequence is TGCAGCGTTGCTTTAACAGGGGGGATCACAGATACGCAGTATTTT.

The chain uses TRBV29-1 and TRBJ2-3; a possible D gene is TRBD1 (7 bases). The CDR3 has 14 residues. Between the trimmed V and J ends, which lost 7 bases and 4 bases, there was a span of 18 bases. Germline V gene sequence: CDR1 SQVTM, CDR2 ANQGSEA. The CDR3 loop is CSAPPGGQSDTQYF. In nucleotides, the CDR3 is TGCAGCGCTCCCCCAGGGGGGCAGTCAGATACGCAGTATTTT.

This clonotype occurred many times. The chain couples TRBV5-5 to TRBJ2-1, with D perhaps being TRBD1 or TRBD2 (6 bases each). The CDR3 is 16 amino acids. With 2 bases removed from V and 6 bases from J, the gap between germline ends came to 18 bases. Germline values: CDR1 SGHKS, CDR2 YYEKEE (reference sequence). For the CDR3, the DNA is TGTGCCAGCAGCTTTTATTCCGGGGGCCCGGTCAATGAGCAGTTCTTC. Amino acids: CASSFYSGGPVNEQFF.